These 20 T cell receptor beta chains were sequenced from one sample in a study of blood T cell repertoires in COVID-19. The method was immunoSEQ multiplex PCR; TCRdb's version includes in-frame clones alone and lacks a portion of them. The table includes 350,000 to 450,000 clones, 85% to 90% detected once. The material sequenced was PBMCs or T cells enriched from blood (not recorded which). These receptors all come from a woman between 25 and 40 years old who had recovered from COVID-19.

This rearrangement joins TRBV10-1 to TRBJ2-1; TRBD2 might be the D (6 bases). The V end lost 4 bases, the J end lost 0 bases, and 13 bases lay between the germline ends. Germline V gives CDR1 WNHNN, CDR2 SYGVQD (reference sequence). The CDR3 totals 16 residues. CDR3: CASSAGAGSSYNEQFF. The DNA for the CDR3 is TGCGCCAGCAGTGCCGGGGCGGGAAGCTCCTACAATGAGCAGTTCTTC.

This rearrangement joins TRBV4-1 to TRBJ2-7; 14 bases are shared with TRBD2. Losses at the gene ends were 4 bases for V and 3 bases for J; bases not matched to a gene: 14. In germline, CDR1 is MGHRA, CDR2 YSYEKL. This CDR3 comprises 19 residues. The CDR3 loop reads CASSLGGTSGGGYYYEQYF. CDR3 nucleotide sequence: TGCGCCAGCAGCCTTGGAGGGACTAGCGGGGGAGGCTACTACTACGAGCAGTACTTC.

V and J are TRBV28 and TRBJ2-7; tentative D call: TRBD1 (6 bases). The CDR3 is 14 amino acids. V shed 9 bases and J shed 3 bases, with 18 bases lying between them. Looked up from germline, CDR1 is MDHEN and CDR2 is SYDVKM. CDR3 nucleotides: TGTGCCAGTAGTGTTCGATCCAGGGGCTACGAGCAGTACTTC. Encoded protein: CASSVRSRGYEQYF. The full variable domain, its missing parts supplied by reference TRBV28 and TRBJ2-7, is DVKVTQSSRYLVKRTGEKVFLECVQDMDHENMFWYRQDPGLGLRLIYFSYDVKMKEKGDIPEGYSVSREKKERFSLILESASTNQTSMYLCASSVRSRGYEQYFGPGTRLTVT.

CDR3 sequence reads: CATSRGGKDYGYTF. The DNA of the CDR3 is TGTGCCACCAGCAGGGGGGGTAAAGACTATGGCTACACCTTC. The chain employs TRBV15 and TRBJ1-2; D is perhaps TRBD1 (5 bases). This CDR3 spans 14 amino acids. Germline V lookup: CDR1 LNHNV, CDR2 YYDKDF (reference sequence). Trimming took off 3 bases at V and 3 bases at J, with 11 bases between the two ends.

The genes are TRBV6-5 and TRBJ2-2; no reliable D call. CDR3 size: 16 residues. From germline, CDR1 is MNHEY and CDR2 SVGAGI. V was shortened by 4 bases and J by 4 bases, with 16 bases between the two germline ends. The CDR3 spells CASSFWQNGPTGELFF. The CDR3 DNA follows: TGTGCCAGCAGTTTTTGGCAGAATGGGCCCACCGGGGAGCTGTTTTTT.

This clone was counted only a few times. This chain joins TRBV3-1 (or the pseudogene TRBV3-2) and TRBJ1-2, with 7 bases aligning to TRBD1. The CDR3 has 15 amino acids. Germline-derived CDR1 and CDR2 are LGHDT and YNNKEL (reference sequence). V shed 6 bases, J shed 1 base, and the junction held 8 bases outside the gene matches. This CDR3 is CASRSGQLFNYGYTF. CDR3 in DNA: TGTGCCAGCAGGTCGGGACAGCTCTTTAACTATGGCTACACCTTC.

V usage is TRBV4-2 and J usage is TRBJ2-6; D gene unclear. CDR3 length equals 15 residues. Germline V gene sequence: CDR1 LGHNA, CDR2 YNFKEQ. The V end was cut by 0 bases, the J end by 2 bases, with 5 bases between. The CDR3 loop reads CASSQESAGANVLTF. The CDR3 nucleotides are TGTGCCAGCAGCCAAGAGTCGGCTGGGGCCAACGTCCTGACTTTC.

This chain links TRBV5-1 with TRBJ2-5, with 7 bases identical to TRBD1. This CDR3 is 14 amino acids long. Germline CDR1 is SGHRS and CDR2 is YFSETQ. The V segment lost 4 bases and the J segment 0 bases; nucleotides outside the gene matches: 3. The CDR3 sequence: CASSPGQYQETQYF. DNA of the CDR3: TGCGCCAGCAGCCCGGGACAGTACCAAGAGACCCAGTACTTC.

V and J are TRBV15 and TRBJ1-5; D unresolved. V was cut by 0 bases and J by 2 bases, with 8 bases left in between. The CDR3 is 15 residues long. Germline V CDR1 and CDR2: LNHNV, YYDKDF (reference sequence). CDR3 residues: CATSRDVSGNQPQHF. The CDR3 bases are TGTGCCACCAGCAGAGATGTATCGGGCAATCAGCCCCAGCATTTT.

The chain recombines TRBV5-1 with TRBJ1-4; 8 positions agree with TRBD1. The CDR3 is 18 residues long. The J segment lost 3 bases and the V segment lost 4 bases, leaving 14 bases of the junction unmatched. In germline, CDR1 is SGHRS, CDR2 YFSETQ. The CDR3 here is CASSGIPGQAFSNEKLFF. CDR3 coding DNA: TGCGCCAGCAGCGGGATACCGGGACAGGCCTTTTCTAATGAAAAACTGTTTTTT.

DNA for the CDR3: TGTGCCAGCAGTGTTTATGGGACTAGCGGTTCCGACGAGCAGTACTTC. It translates to CASSVYGTSGSDEQYF. The chain recombines TRBV6-1 with TRBJ2-7; 11 bases match TRBD2. The CDR3 totals 16 residues. The V gene end was trimmed by 4 bases and the J gene end by 5 bases; junction bases not matched to a gene: 10. CDR1 and CDR2 from the germline V gene are MNHNS and SASEGT.

CDR3: CAISEELVQNEKLFF. CDR3 nucleotide sequence: TGTGCCATCAGTGAGGAGTTGGTTCAAAATGAAAAACTGTTTTTT. The V call is TRBV10-3, the J call TRBJ1-4; D is uncertain. This CDR3 is built from 15 residues. CDR1 and CDR2 (germline): ENHRY, SYGVKD. V shed 2 bases and J shed 5 bases, with 12 bases lying between them.

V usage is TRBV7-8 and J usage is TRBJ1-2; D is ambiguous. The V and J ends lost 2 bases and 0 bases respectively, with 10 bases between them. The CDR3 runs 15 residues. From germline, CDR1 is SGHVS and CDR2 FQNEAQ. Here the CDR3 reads CASSLRHTANYGYTF. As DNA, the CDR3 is TGTGCCAGCAGCTTAAGACACACAGCTAACTATGGCTACACCTTC.

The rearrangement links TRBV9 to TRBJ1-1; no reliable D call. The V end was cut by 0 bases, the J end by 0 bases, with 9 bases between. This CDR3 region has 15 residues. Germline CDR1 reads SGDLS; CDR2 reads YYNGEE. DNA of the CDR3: TGTGCCAGCAGCGTAGGTCCGTTAGTGAACACTGAAGCTTTCTTT. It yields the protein CASSVGPLVNTEAFF.

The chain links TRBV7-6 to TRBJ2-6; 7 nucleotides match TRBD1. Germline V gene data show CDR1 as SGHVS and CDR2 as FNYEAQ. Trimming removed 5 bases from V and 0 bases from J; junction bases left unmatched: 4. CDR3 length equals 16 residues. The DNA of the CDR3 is TGTGCCAGCAGCAATTCAGGGGGCTCTGGGGCCAACGTCCTGACTTTC. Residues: CASSNSGGSGANVLTF.

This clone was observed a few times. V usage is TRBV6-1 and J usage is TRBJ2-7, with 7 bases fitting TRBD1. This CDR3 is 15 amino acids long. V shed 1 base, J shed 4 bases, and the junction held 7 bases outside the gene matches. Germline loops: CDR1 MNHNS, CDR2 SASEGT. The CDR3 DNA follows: TGTGCCAGCAGTGAAGGGGGACAGACAATATACGAGCAGTACTTC. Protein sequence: CASSEGGQTIYEQYF.

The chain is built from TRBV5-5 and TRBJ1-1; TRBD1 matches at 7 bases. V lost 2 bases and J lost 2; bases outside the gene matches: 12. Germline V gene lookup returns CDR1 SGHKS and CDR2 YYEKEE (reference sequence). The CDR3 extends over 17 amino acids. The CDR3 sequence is CASSFRKTPGGNTEAFF. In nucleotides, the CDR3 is TGTGCCAGCAGCTTTAGAAAGACACCAGGGGGTAACACTGAAGCTTTCTTT.

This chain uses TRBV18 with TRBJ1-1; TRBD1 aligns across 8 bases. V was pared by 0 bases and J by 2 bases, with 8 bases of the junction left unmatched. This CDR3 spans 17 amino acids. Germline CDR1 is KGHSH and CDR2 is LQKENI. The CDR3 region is CASSPPTWTGRNTEAFF. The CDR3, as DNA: TGTGCCAGCTCACCACCGACTTGGACAGGGCGTAACACTGAAGCTTTCTTT.

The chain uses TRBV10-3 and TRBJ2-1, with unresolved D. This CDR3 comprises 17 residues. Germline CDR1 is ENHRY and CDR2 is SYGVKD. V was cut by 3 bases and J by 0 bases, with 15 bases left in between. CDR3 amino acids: CAISETVSVSSYNEQFF. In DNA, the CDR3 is TGTGCCATCAGTGAAACTGTTTCCGTGAGCTCCTACAATGAGCAGTTCTTC.

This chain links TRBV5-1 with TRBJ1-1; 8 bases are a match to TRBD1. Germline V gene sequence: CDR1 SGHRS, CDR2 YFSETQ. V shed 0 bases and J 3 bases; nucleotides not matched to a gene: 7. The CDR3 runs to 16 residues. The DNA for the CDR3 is TGCGCCAGCAGCTTGGTGGGGACAGGTCTGGACACTGAAGCTTTCTTT. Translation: CASSLVGTGLDTEAFF.